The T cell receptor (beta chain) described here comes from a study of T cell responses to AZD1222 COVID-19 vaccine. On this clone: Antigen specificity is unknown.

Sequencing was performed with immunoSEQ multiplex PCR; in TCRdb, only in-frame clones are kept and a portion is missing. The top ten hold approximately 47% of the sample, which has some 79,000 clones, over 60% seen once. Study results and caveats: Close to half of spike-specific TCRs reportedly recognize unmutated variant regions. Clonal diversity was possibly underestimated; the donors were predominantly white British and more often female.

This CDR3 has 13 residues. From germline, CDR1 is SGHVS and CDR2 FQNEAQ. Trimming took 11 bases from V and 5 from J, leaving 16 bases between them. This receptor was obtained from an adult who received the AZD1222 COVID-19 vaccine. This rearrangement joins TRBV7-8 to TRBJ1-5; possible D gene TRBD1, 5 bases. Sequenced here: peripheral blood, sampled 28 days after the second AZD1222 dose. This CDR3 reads CASGGGVDQPQHF. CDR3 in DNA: TGTGCCTCCGGCGGGGGTGTTGATCAGCCCCAGCATTTT. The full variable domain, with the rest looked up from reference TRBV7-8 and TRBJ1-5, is GAGVSQSPRYKVAKRGQDVALRCDPISGHVSLFWYQQALGQGPEFLTYFQNEAQLDKSGLPSDRFFAERPEGSVSTLKIQRTQQEDSAVYLCASGGGVDQPQHFGDGTRLSIL.